Following are 24 T cell receptor beta chains from one sample sequenced in a study of human T cells and chemical hapten exposure. Described time point: pre-sensitization, week 0. Treatment: therapeutic diphenylcyclopropenone sensitization with weekly scalp DPC. TCRdb itself ran the RACE reads through MiXCR, one entry per CDR3 protein. The sample carries under 95,000 distinct CDR3 sequences, 6.5% to 10% recorded once. The sample consisted of whole blood, taken in connection with sensitization to the hapten diphenylcyclopropenone (DPC). The origin of the receptors is a man between 40 and 49 years old with alopecia areata. Some clones in this sample may be carry-over from other donors' samples.

This clonotype came up many times. CDR3: CASSEFRLAGVGDTQYF. CDR3 nucleotide sequence: TGTGCCAGCAGTGAATTCCGACTAGCGGGAGTCGGGGATACGCAGTATTTT. The gene calls are TRBV25-1 and TRBJ2-3; 12 positions agree with TRBD2. Germline V gene data show CDR1 as MGHDK and CDR2 as SYGVNS. CDR3 length: 17 residues. The V gene end was trimmed by 1 base and the J gene end by 6 bases; junction bases not matched to a gene: 8.

The sample holds a few counts of this clonotype. V usage is TRBV24-1 and J usage is TRBJ2-1; the D gene is possibly TRBD2 (5 bases). V dropped 8 bases and J dropped 0 bases, with 22 bases sitting between them. Germline values: CDR1 KGHDR, CDR2 SFDVKD. The CDR3 spans 18 residues. CDR3 sequence reads: CATKLGRIRASSYNEQFF. The DNA for the CDR3 is TGTGCCACCAAACTAGGGCGAATTCGGGCGAGCTCCTACAATGAGCAGTTCTTC.

This clonotype was picked up many times. The rearrangement links TRBV20-1 to TRBJ1-4; TRBD1 matches at 9 bases. V lost 5 bases and J lost 4; bases outside the gene matches: 2. The germline V gene encodes CDR1 DFQATT and CDR2 SNEGSKA (reference sequence). The CDR3 contains 13 residues. For the CDR3, the DNA is TGCAGTGCTTCGGACAGGGGTAATGAAAAACTGTTTTTT. This encodes CSASDRGNEKLFF.

In its sample, this clonotype was seen a few times. This chain joins TRBV7-2 and TRBJ2-7; 10 bases agree with TRBD2. The germline CDR1 and CDR2 sequences are SGHTA and FQGNSA. The CDR3 is 18 amino acids. The trim removed 2 bases at V and 5 bases at J, leaving 15 bases unmatched. CDR3 amino acids: CASSLSLAGVLASDEQYF. The CDR3 coding sequence is TGTGCCAGCAGCTTATCTCTAGCGGGAGTTTTAGCGAGCGACGAGCAGTACTTC.

The V call is TRBV7-2, the J call TRBJ2-2, with 14 bases identical to TRBD2. The CDR3 length is 18 residues. The V gene end was trimmed by 1 base and the J gene end by 6 bases; junction bases not matched to a gene: 7. CDR1 and CDR2 from the germline V gene are SGHTA and FQGNSA. The CDR3 DNA sequence: TGTGCCAGCAGCTTAGAAATCCCGGGACTAGCGGGAGCCGGGGAGCTGTTTTTT. Amino acids: CASSLEIPGLAGAGELFF.

The chain employs TRBV20-1 and TRBJ2-3; 11 bases map to TRBD2. In germline, CDR1 is DFQATT, CDR2 SNEGSKA (reference sequence). The trim removed 5 bases at V and 2 bases at J, leaving 9 bases unmatched. The length of the CDR3 is 16 residues. CDR3 amino acids: CSARTGLAEDTDTQYF. The CDR3 bases are TGCAGTGCTCGTACGGGACTAGCGGAAGACACAGATACGCAGTATTTT.

This clonotype was counted ten times or more. V gene TRBV7-8 combines with J gene TRBJ1-1; D is uncertain. Trimming stripped 5 bases from V and 8 bases from J, with 9 bases between. The length of the CDR3 is 11 residues. CDR1 is SGHVS and CDR2 is FQNEAQ in the germline V gene. In DNA form, the CDR3 reads TGTGCCAGCAGCCAGATGTCCGAAGCTTTCTTT. This translates into CASSQMSEAFF.

This clonotype was picked up a small number of times. The J gene is TRBJ1-5, the V gene TRBV5-1; D is undetermined. Germline CDR1 and CDR2: SGHRS and YFSETQ. V lost 0 bases, J lost 5 bases, and 9 bases lay in between. The CDR3 consists of 14 residues. DNA for the CDR3: TGCGCCAGCAGCTTGGTGGCTGGGGATCAGCCCCAGCATTTT. Encoded protein: CASSLVAGDQPQHF.

The chain carries TRBV18 and TRBJ2-1; D gene uncertain. The CDR3 contains 13 residues. Germline V gives CDR1 KGHSH, CDR2 LQKENI. Trimming shortened V by 2 bases and J by 9 bases, and 11 bases separated the two germline ends. CDR3 region: CASSPGVIREQFF. DNA of the CDR3: TGTGCCAGCTCACCAGGGGTTATTCGTGAGCAGTTCTTC.

This clonotype came up a few times. An end of the junction does not agree with germline; a read error may underlie this. CDR3 sequence reads: CASSQAGNPVGVF. The CDR3 bases are TGCGCCAGCAGCCAAGCTGGCAATCCCGTCGGAGTTTTT. The rearrangement links TRBV4-3 to TRBJ2-3; the D is unclear. CDR3 length: 13 amino acids. Germline CDR1 LGHNA, CDR2 YSLEER.

This clonotype was detected only a few times. CDR3 DNA: TGTGCCAGCAGTCCAGGGAGGGGACTACTAAGCTCCTACAATGAGCAGTTCTTC. This translates into CASSPGRGLLSSYNEQFF. The genes are TRBV12-3 or TRBV12-4 and TRBJ2-1; TRBD2 matches at 7 bases. J was trimmed by 0 bases and V by 5 bases; bases with no gene match: 13. The CDR3 totals 18 residues.

The sample holds a few counts of this clonotype. V usage is TRBV7-9 and J usage is TRBJ2-5; TRBD2 aligns across 7 bases. The CDR3 consists of 16 residues. The trim removed 5 bases at V and 2 bases at J, leaving 11 bases unmatched. The germline V gene has CDR1 SEHNR and CDR2 FQNEAQ (reference sequence). The CDR3 bases are TGTGCCAGCAGCCAATTGTTGGAGGGAGGGCAAGAGACCCAGTACTTC. It encodes CASSQLLEGGQETQYF.

In its sample, this clonotype was seen many times. CDR3 sequence reads: CASSYGQGASSEQYV. The CDR3 DNA reads as TGTGCCAGCAGTTACGGGCAGGGGGCGTCCTCCGAGCAGTACGTC. The V gene is TRBV6-2 or TRBV6-3, the J gene TRBJ2-7, with 8 bases matching TRBD1. Germline lookup yields CDR1 MNHEY and CDR2 SVGEGT. CDR3 length: 15 residues.

This clonotype came up many times. The chain employs TRBV20-1 and TRBJ1-4, with 8 nucleotides matching TRBD1. Germline trimming cut 1 base from V and 2 bases from J; bases unmatched to any gene: 0. Germline V lookup: CDR1 DFQATT, CDR2 SNEGSKA (reference sequence). The CDR3 consists of 14 residues. The CDR3 nucleotides are TGCAGTGCTAGAGGACAGGGGACTAATGAAAAACTGTTTTTT. It encodes CSARGQGTNEKLFF.

This clonotype was detected a few times. The V call is TRBV11-3, the J call TRBJ2-1; D gene unclear. The CDR3 extends over 18 amino acids. CDR1 and CDR2 (germline): SGHNT, YENEEA. With 5 bases removed from V and 0 bases from J, the gap between germline ends came to 20 bases. The chain's CDR3 is CASSTTRVADRSYNEQFF. CDR3 in DNA: TGTGCCAGCAGCACTACAAGGGTAGCTGACCGCTCCTACAATGAGCAGTTCTTC.

This clonotype was observed many times. The chain is built from TRBV6-5 and TRBJ1-5, with D perhaps TRBD1 (6 bases). Trimming left V 4 bases short and J 2 bases short, with 15 bases between. Germline loops: CDR1 MNHEY, CDR2 SVGAGI. The CDR3 runs to 16 residues. The CDR3 nucleotides are TGTGCCAGCAGTTCCAGAGGGGGGGTGGGCAATCAGCCCCAGCATTTT. Protein sequence: CASSSRGGVGNQPQHF.

This clonotype has ten or more counts. V usage is TRBV30 and J usage is TRBJ1-6; D remains ambiguous. CDR1 is GTSNPN and CDR2 is SVGIG in the germline V gene (reference sequence). The CDR3 consists of 16 residues. Trimming removed 3 bases at V and 9 bases at J, with 21 bases between. CDR3 amino acids: CAWSRRTGTVGSPLHF. For the CDR3, the DNA is TGTGCCTGGAGCCGACGGACGGGCACGGTTGGTTCACCCCTCCACTTT.

This clonotype was found many times. The genes are TRBV2 and TRBJ1-1; no firm D call. The germline V and J ends were trimmed by 7 bases and 5 bases, with 14 bases remaining between them. Germline loops: CDR1 SNHLY, CDR2 FYNNEI. The CDR3 has 13 residues. This chain's CDR3 is CASTGEGGTEAFF. CDR3 coding DNA: TGTGCCAGCACCGGAGAGGGTGGAACTGAAGCTTTCTTT.

This clonotype came up many times. The V gene is TRBV28, the J gene TRBJ1-5, with D possibly matching TRBD1 (5 bases). Trimming shortened V by 2 bases and J by 1 base, and 9 bases separated the two germline ends. Germline loops: CDR1 MDHEN, CDR2 SYDVKM. The CDR3 is 15 residues long. The CDR3 DNA reads as TGTGCCAGCAGTTTAGGGGGACCGAGCAATCAGCCCCAGCATTTT. This sequence encodes CASSLGGPSNQPQHF.

The V and J genes are TRBV29-1 and TRBJ1-1; TRBD1 matches 9 bases. Trimming at V came to 6 bases and at J to 3 bases, leaving 8 bases not matched to a gene. The germline CDR1 and CDR2 sequences are SQVTM and ANQGSEA. The CDR3 totals 14 residues. The CDR3 DNA reads TGCAGCGTCTTACAGGGGGCAGGGGACACTGAAGCTTTCTTT. Translating it yields CSVLQGAGDTEAFF. Together with reference TRBV29-1 and TRBJ1-1, the CDR3 gives the full variable domain: SAVISQKPSRDICQRGTSLTIQCQVDSQVTMMFWYRQQPGQSLTLIATANQGSEATYESGFVIDKFPISRPNLTFSTLTVSNMSPEDSSIYLCSVLQGAGDTEAFFGQGTRLTVV.

This clonotype was found a few times. V is TRBV20-1 and J is TRBJ2-6, with unresolved D. Germline CDR1 DFQATT, CDR2 SNEGSKA (reference sequence). The V end lost 6 bases, the J end lost 2 bases, and 8 bases lay between the germline ends. The CDR3 contains 13 residues. In DNA form, the CDR3 reads TGCAGTGCCGTCCGTCCTGGGGCCAACGTCCTGACTTTC. It translates to CSAVRPGANVLTF.

At least ten counts were recorded for this clonotype. The J gene is TRBJ2-4, the V gene TRBV9; 8 positions agree with TRBD1. CDR1 is SGDLS and CDR2 is YYNGEE in the germline V gene. This CDR3 has 16 residues. V trimming: 0 bases; J trimming: 6 bases; junction bases outside the gene matches: 8. The CDR3 sequence is CASSVGPRQGLNIQYF. The CDR3 DNA is TGTGCCAGCAGCGTAGGTCCGAGACAGGGGTTAAACATTCAGTACTTC. Full variable domain (outside the CDR3, taken from reference TRBV9 and TRBJ2-4): DSGVTQTPKHLITATGQRVTLRCSPRSGDLSVYWYQQSLDQGLQFLIQYYNGEERAKGNILERFSAQQFPDLHSELNLSSLELGDSALYFCASSVGPRQGLNIQYFGAGTRLSVL.

The gene calls are TRBV12-3 or TRBV12-4 and TRBJ2-1; unclear D gene. Trimming took 5 bases from V and 0 from J, leaving 17 bases between them. The CDR3 totals 17 residues. The CDR3 region is CASSPGSRPSSYNEQFF. In DNA form, the CDR3 reads TGTGCCAGCAGTCCGGGTAGTAGACCGAGCTCCTACAATGAGCAGTTCTTC.

This clonotype was counted many times. The chain joins TRBV11-2 to TRBJ1-1, with no clear D. The CDR3 covers 13 residues. Germline assignment: CDR1 SGHAT and CDR2 FQNNGV. V gave up 0 bases and J gave up 2 bases, with 4 bases separating them. CDR3 sequence: CASSLDRNTEAFF. CDR3 in DNA: TGTGCCAGCAGCTTAGACAGAAACACTGAAGCTTTCTTT.